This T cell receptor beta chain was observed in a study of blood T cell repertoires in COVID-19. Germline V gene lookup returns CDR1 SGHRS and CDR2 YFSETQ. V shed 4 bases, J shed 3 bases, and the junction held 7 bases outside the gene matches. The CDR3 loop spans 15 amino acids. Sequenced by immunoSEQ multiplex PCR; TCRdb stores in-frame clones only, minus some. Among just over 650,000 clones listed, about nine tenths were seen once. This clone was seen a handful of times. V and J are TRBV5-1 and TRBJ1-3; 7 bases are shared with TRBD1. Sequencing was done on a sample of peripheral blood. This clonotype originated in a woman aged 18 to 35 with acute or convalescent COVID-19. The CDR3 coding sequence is TGCGCCAGCAGCCCCCAGACAGGGATTGGAAACACCATATATTTT. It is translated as CASSPQTGIGNTIYF.